These T cell receptor beta chains were read from a single sample in a study of blood T cell repertoires in COVID-19. The method was immunoSEQ multiplex PCR; TCRdb's version includes in-frame clones alone and lacks a portion of them. Of approximately 410,000 clones listed, just over 85% are singletons. What was sequenced was peripheral blood. The receptors here all came from a woman in her 30s with active or convalescent COVID-19. Both conserved end residues are part of each CDR3. The D gene is left open where the match is weak. Expanded clones get a size class; other rows say once, few or many, or leave the size out.

V	J	length	size	D	DNA	CDR3
TRBV29-1	TRBJ1-2	13	-	-	TGCAGCGTTGAATCGGGGGACGCCTATGGCTACACCTTC	CSVESGDAYGYTF
TRBV6-4	TRBJ2-3	14	once	-	TGTGCCAGCAGTGACCTACCAAGCACAGATACGCAGTATTTT	CASSDLPSTDTQYF
TRBV3-1/TRBV3-2	TRBJ1-1	14	-	TRBD1	TGTGCCAGCAGCCCGGACAGGCCTTGGACTGAAGCTTTCTTT	CASSPDRPWTEAFF
TRBV5-8	TRBJ1-1	19	-	-	TGTGCCAGCAGCCACCTATCGCAGCAGAGGGGGAGAATGAACACTGAAGCTTTCTTT	CASSHLSQQRGRMNTEAFF
TRBV11-2	TRBJ2-7	14	-	TRBD2	TGTGCCAGCAGCCCAGGGACTAGCGACTACGAGCAGTACTTC	CASSPGTSDYEQYF
TRBV7-9	TRBJ1-2	14	-	TRBD1	TGTGCCAGCAGCCCTGACAGGGGAAACTATGGCTACACCTTC	CASSPDRGNYGYTF
TRBV6-1	TRBJ1-2	15	-	TRBD1	TGTGCCAGCAGTGAAATGCCAGGGGGATCGTACGGCTACACCTTC	CASSEMPGGSYGYTF
TRBV2	TRBJ2-7	16	once	-	TGTGCCAGCAGTGAAGCGACAACGGACAGCCCCTACGAGCAGTACTTC	CASSEATTDSPYEQYF
TRBV11-2	TRBJ1-1	14	-	TRBD1	TGTGCCAGCAGCTTAATGGGACAGTACACTGAAGCTTTCTTT	CASSLMGQYTEAFF
TRBV6-1	TRBJ2-7	13	few	-	TGTGCCAGCAGTGAACAGGTTACATACGAGCAGTACTTC	CASSEQVTYEQYF
TRBV5-4	TRBJ2-1	16	-	-	TGTGCCAGCAGCCGGCAGGCTAGCGTAACCTACAATGAGCAGTTCTTC	CASSRQASVTYNEQFF
TRBV2	TRBJ1-2	14	-	-	TGTGCCAGCAGTGGCCAGACTATAACCTATGGCTACACCTTC	CASSGQTITYGYTF
TRBV10-3	TRBJ2-5	13	-	TRBD1	TGTGCCATCAGCAACAGGGGGCAAGAGACCCAGTACTTC	CAISNRGQETQYF
TRBV5-1	TRBJ1-2	14	-	-	TGCGCCAGCAGCTTGGGGGGAGTGGACTATGGCTACACCTTC	CASSLGGVDYGYTF
TRBV6-4	TRBJ1-1	15	once	TRBD1	TGTGCCAGCAGTGGCCTCGGACAGGGGAACACTGAAGCTTTCTTT	CASSGLGQGNTEAFF
TRBV6-5	TRBJ2-3	16	-	TRBD2	TGTGCCAGCAGTTATGGGAGCGGGACGAGCACAGATACGCAGTATTTT	CASSYGSGTSTDTQYF
TRBV19	TRBJ1-2	13	-	-	TGTGCCAGTAGTAACACACCTTCTTATGGCTACACCTTC	CASSNTPSYGYTF
TRBV27	TRBJ1-4	13	-	-	TGTGCCAGCAGTATCCAGGGTGGCGAAAAACTGTTTTTT	CASSIQGGEKLFF
TRBV28	TRBJ1-2	12	-	-	TGTGCCAGCAGAACTAGAACGGCCGGCTACACCTTC	CASRTRTAGYTF
TRBV2	TRBJ1-2	12	-	-	TGTGCCAGCAGCCCCGTAAAGGGCGGGTTAACCTTC	CASSPVKGGLTF
TRBV7-9	TRBJ2-5	15	-	-	TGTGCCAGCAGCCAGGGGACGACGGGCCAAGAGACCCAGTACTTC	CASSQGTTGQETQYF
TRBV10-2	TRBJ2-2	14	-	-	TGCGCCAGCAGTCCCAGGGGTAGGGCCGGGGAGCTGTTTTTT	CASSPRGRAGELFF
TRBV6-5	TRBJ1-4	15	-	-	TGTGCCAGCAGTCCGACAGCTGCAACTAATGAAAAACTGTTTTTT	CASSPTAATNEKLFF
TRBV4-1	TRBJ1-2	13	-	TRBD1	TGCGCCAGCAGCCAAGACAGGGGGGATGGCTACACCTTC	CASSQDRGDGYTF
TRBV18	TRBJ1-1	17	-	-	TGTGCCAGCTCACCGGGTAGGTCTGCTCTTTCGGGCACTGAAGCTTTCTTT	CASSPGRSALSGTEAFF
TRBV4-2	TRBJ2-4	24	-	TRBD2	TGTGCCAGCAGCCAAGAAAACCCGTGGCTAGCGGGAGTCGCAATCTACCTAGCCAAAAACATTCAGTACTTC	CASSQENPWLAGVAIYLAKNIQYF
TRBV5-1	TRBJ1-1	13	-	TRBD1	TGCGCCAGCAGCTTACAGGGGGGGACTGAAGCTTTCTTT	CASSLQGGTEAFF
TRBV29-1	TRBJ2-7	13	-	TRBD1	TGCAGCGGTCGACAGGGTTATTCCTACGAGCAGTACTTC	CSGRQGYSYEQYF
TRBV7-9	TRBJ2-7	16	-	-	TGTGCCAGCAGTCGAGATACCGGGACAACCTTGGGGGAGCAGTACTTC	CASSRDTGTTLGEQYF
TRBV10-2	TRBJ2-7	12	-	-	TGCGCCAGCGAGGGGGACTCCTACGAGCAGTACTTC	CASEGDSYEQYF
TRBV27	TRBJ2-3	15	once	-	TGTGCCAGCTCCCCCGGGGGGCATCCCGGAGATACGCAGTATTTT	CASSPGGHPGDTQYF